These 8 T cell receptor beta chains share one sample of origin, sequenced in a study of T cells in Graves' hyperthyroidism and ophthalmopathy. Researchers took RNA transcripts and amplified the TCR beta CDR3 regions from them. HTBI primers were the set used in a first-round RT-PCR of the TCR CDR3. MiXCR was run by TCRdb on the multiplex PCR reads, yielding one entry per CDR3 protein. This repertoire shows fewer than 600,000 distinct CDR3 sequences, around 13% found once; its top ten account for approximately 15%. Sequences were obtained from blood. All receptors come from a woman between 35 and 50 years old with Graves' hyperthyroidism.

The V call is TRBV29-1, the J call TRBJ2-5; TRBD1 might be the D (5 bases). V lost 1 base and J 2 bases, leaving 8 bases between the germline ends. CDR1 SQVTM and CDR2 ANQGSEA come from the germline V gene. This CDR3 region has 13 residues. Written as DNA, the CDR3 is TGCAGCGTTGAAGGGTCAGGGCAAGAGACCCAGTACTTC. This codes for CSVEGSGQETQYF.

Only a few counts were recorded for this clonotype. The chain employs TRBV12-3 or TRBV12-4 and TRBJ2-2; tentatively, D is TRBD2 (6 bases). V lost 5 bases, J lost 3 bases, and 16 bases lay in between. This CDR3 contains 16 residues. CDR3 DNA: TGTGCCAGCAGTCCCCCCCGGCGGGACGACACCGGGGAGCTGTTTTTT. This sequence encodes CASSPPRRDDTGELFF.

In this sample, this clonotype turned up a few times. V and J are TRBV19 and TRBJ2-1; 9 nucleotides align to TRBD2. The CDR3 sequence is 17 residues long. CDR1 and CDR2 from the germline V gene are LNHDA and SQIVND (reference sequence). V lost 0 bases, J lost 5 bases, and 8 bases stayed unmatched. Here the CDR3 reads CASSIDLSGTSNNEQFF. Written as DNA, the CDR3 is TGTGCCAGTAGTATAGATTTATCGGGGACTAGCAACAATGAGCAGTTCTTC. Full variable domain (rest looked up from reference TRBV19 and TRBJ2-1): DGGITQSPKYLFRKEGQNVTLSCEQNLNHDAMYWYRQDPGQGLRLIYYSQIVNDFQKGDIAEGYSVSREKKESFPLTVTSAQKNPTAFYLCASSIDLSGTSNNEQFFGPGTRLTVL.

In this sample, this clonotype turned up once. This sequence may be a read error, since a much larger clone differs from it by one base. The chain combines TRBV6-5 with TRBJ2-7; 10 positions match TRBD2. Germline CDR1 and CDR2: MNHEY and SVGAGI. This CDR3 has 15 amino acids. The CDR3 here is CASSYSSGRFYAQYF. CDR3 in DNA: TGTGCCAGCAGTTACTCTAGCGGGAGGTTCTACGCGCAGTACTTC.

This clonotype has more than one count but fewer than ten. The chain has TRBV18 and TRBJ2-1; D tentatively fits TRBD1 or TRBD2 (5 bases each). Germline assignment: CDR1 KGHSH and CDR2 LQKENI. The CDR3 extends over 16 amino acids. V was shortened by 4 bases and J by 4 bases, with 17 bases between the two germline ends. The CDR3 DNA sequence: TGTGCCAGCTCACGTGGGACGGCAGAAACGTACAATGAGCAGTTCTTC. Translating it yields CASSRGTAETYNEQFF.

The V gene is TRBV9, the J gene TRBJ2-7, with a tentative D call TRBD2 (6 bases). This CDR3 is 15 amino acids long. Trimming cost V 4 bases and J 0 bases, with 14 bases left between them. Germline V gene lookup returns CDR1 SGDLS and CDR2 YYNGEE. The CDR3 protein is CASSPYWTNSYEQYF. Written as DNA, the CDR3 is TGTGCCAGCAGCCCGTACTGGACTAACTCCTACGAGCAGTACTTC.

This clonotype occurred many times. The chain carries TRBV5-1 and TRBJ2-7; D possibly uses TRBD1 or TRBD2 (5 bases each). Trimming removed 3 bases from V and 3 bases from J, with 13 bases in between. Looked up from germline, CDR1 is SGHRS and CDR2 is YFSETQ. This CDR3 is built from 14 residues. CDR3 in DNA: TGCGCCAGCAGCTCGGGGACGCCCGGCTACGAGCAGTACTTC. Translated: CASSSGTPGYEQYF.

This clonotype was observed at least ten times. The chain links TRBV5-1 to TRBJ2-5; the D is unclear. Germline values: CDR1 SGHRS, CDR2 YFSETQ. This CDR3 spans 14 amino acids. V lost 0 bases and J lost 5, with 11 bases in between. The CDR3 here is CASSLVAARETQYF. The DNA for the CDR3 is TGCGCCAGCAGCTTGGTGGCAGCAAGGGAGACCCAGTACTTC.